The 20 T cell receptor beta chains reported below all come from one sample, sequenced in a study of T-cell reconstitution after alpha-beta-depleted transplantation in children. TCRbeta library construction was performed incorporating unique molecular identifiers. TCRdb ran MiXCR on the PCR reads and lists one entry per CDR3 protein. The table records a few hundred thousand distinct CDR3 sequences, roughly 16% of them present only once. Sequenced material: PBMCs, mostly from graft donor cells, taken 360 days after TCRalphabeta/CD19-depleted stem cell transplant. Receptor source: a boy less than two years old who had a stem cell transplant for Wiskott-Aldrich syndrome, so the T cells may come from the graft donor.

The V gene is TRBV7-2, the J gene TRBJ2-3; D ambiguous. Between the trimmed V and J ends, which lost 2 bases and 5 bases, there was a span of 8 bases. Germline values: CDR1 SGHTA, CDR2 FQGNSA. CDR3 length: 13 residues. The CDR3 loop is CASSLLQLDTQYF. The DNA of the CDR3 is TGTGCCAGCAGCTTATTGCAACTAGATACGCAGTATTTT. Complete variable domain (other parts from reference TRBV7-2 and TRBJ2-3): GAGVSQSPSNKVTEKGKDVELRCDPISGHTALYWYRQSLGQGLEFLIYFQGNSAPDKSGLPSDRFSAERTGGSVSTLTIQRTQQEDSAVYLCASSLLQLDTQYFGPGTRLTVL.

There are a few counts of this clonotype. The J gene is TRBJ2-5, the V gene TRBV15, with no clear D. Germline V CDR1 and CDR2: LNHNV, YYDKDF (reference sequence). The germline V and J ends were trimmed by 0 bases and 7 bases, with 6 bases remaining between them. This CDR3 comprises 12 residues. CDR3 amino acids: CATSRDWGTQYF. CDR3 nucleotide sequence: TGTGCCACCAGCAGAGATTGGGGGACCCAGTACTTC.

V is TRBV12-3 or TRBV12-4 and J is TRBJ1-3; D is uncertain. This CDR3 region has 12 residues. Trimming stripped 7 bases from V and 4 bases from J, with 8 bases between. CDR3 sequence reads: CASKPGGNTIYF. The CDR3 region has the DNA TGTGCCAGCAAGCCGGGAGGAAACACCATATATTTT.

Of note for this clonotype: A read error may produce the germline difference seen at one junction end. The CDR3 nucleotides are TGCGCCAGCAGCCAAGCACCTAACAGGGGATTGAAATTC. Protein: CASSQAPNRGLKF. The chain couples TRBV4-1 to TRBJ2-5; 7 bases are a match to TRBD1. Germline lookup yields CDR1 MGHRA and CDR2 YSYEKL. This CDR3 comprises 13 residues.

This clonotype was counted a few times. V usage is TRBV14 and J usage is TRBJ2-2; D unclear. Per germline, CDR1 SGHDN and CDR2 FVKESK. This CDR3 is built from 14 residues. Trimming cost V 4 bases and J 0 bases, with 6 bases left between them. This chain's CDR3 is CASSRRPNTGELFF. In DNA form, the CDR3 reads TGTGCCAGCAGCCGCCGGCCGAACACCGGGGAGCTGTTTTTT.

The rearrangement links TRBV12-3 or TRBV12-4 to TRBJ2-3, with TRBD2 matching 8 bases. V shed 3 bases, J shed 1 base, and the junction held 12 bases outside the gene matches. The CDR3 has 18 residues. Here the CDR3 reads CASSLGAIAGSRTDTQYF. In DNA, the CDR3 is TGTGCCAGCAGTTTGGGGGCTATAGCGGGATCGCGCACAGATACGCAGTATTTT.

The chain carries TRBV5-4 and TRBJ2-7; 8 nucleotides match TRBD1. This CDR3 has 15 amino acids. Trimming cost V 4 bases and J 3 bases; bases outside gene matches: 9. Germline loops: CDR1 SGHNT, CDR2 YYREEE (reference sequence). The DNA for the CDR3 is TGTGCCAGCAGCCAACCGGGACAGGAATTCTACGAGCAGTACTTC. Translated, it gives CASSQPGQEFYEQYF.

This clonotype appeared a few times. The CDR3 loop is CASSPNSLKTGYNQPQHF. The CDR3 DNA is TGCGCCAGCAGCCCCAACTCCCTGAAGACAGGGTACAATCAGCCCCAGCATTTT. This chain links TRBV4-1 with TRBJ1-5; TRBD1 matches 7 bases. Unmatched junction bases numbered 15, after V lost 4 bases and J lost 3 bases. The CDR3 loop spans 18 amino acids. CDR1 and CDR2 (germline): MGHRA, YSYEKL.

V is TRBV24-1 and J is TRBJ2-3, with 10 bases lining up with TRBD2. The CDR3 spans 20 residues. Germline V gene sequence: CDR1 KGHDR, CDR2 SFDVKD. V shed 4 bases, J shed 1 base, and the junction held 16 bases outside the gene matches. CDR3 DNA: TGTGCCACCAGTGACCCCTCTATCGGGACTAGCGAGGGGCGCACAGATACGCAGTATTTT. Its translation is CATSDPSIGTSEGRTDTQYF.

This sequence joins TRBV5-1 and TRBJ2-7, with 7 bases identical to TRBD2. Germline V CDR1 and CDR2: SGHRS, YFSETQ. V shed 4 bases, J shed 7 bases, and the junction held 11 bases outside the gene matches. The CDR3 has 14 residues. Here the CDR3 DNA reads TGCGCCAGCAGCGCCGGACTAGTGCGATGGGAGCAGTACTTC. Protein sequence: CASSAGLVRWEQYF.

The rearrangement uses TRBV11-2 and TRBJ2-1; TRBD1 matches 9 bases. The germline V gene encodes CDR1 SGHAT and CDR2 FQNNGV. CDR3 length equals 17 residues. J lost 4 bases, V lost 5 bases, and 12 bases had no gene match. The DNA for the CDR3 is TGTGCCAGCAGCATGAGGGTCGGGACAGGGAGATACAATGAGCAGTTCTTC. Its protein product is CASSMRVGTGRYNEQFF.

This clonotype showed up just a few times. This chain uses TRBV4-2 with TRBJ2-1; 7 bases agree with TRBD1. Germline CDR1 reads LGHNA; CDR2 reads YNFKEQ. CDR3 length: 18 residues. V gave up 4 bases and J gave up 5 bases; unmatched junction bases: 17. The DNA for the CDR3 is TGTGCCAGCAGCCTCTTTGGTTTGACGAGGGGGCCCCACAATGAGCAGTTCTTC. Amino acid sequence: CASSLFGLTRGPHNEQFF.

The chain employs TRBV12-3 or TRBV12-4 and TRBJ2-4, with 7 bases lining up with TRBD1. The CDR3 has 12 residues. V shed 5 bases, J shed 12 bases, and the junction held 7 bases outside the gene matches. Here the CDR3 reads CASSKGAGGQYF. CDR3 in DNA: TGTGCCAGCAGTAAGGGGGCTGGGGGTCAGTACTTC.

In its sample, this clonotype was seen a few times. The chain employs TRBV2 and TRBJ1-1; D ambiguous. From germline, CDR1 is SNHLY and CDR2 FYNNEI. CDR3 length equals 11 residues. With 6 bases removed from V and 5 bases from J, the gap between germline ends came to 7 bases. The CDR3 DNA is TGTGCCAGCAGGGCGATTACTGAAGCTTTCTTT. It translates to CASRAITEAFF.

J is TRBJ2-7 and V is TRBV6-5; D uncertain. V lost 6 bases and J lost 2, with 8 bases in between. The CDR3 spans 12 residues. Germline CDR1 is MNHEY and CDR2 is SVGAGI. CDR3 in DNA: TGTGCCAGCAGCCACAGCCCCTACGAGCAGTACTTC. Amino acid sequence: CASSHSPYEQYF.

The genes are TRBV6-1 and TRBJ1-1; D unresolved. Germline lookup yields CDR1 MNHNS and CDR2 SASEGT. V lost 6 bases, J lost 1 base, and 18 bases lay in between. This CDR3 comprises 16 residues. The CDR3 coding sequence is TGTGCCAGCAGATCATCCGGACCTCCAAAGAACACTGAAGCTTTCTTT. Translated, it gives CASRSSGPPKNTEAFF.

J is TRBJ2-7 and V is TRBV18; D not resolved. Per germline, CDR1 KGHSH and CDR2 LQKENI. V was trimmed by 2 bases and J by 1 base, leaving 9 bases between them. The CDR3 is 14 amino acids. The CDR3 region has the DNA TGTGCCAGCTCACCATTGCCTGGTTCCTACGAGCAGTACTTC. Translation: CASSPLPGSYEQYF.

This clonotype has more than one count but fewer than ten. The V call is TRBV20-1, the J call TRBJ2-4; D possibly uses TRBD1 or TRBD2 (5 bases each). This CDR3 has 15 residues. Trimming shortened V by 5 bases and J by 4 bases, and 18 bases separated the two germline ends. Germline values: CDR1 DFQATT, CDR2 SNEGSKA (reference sequence). The CDR3 loop reads CSAPGTPSGKNIQYF. CDR3 in DNA: TGCAGTGCTCCTGGGACCCCTTCTGGGAAAAACATTCAGTACTTC.

The rearrangement joins TRBV4-1 to TRBJ2-1, with 7 bases fitting TRBD1. V shed 4 bases, J shed 2 bases, and the junction held 8 bases outside the gene matches. Germline V lookup: CDR1 MGHRA, CDR2 YSYEKL. The CDR3 loop spans 16 amino acids. DNA for the CDR3: TGCGCCAGCAGCCCGGCTGAGGGGGCACCCTACAATGAGCAGTTCTTC. Its translation is CASSPAEGAPYNEQFF.

The chain recombines TRBV27 with TRBJ2-1; D gene unclear. Germline CDR1 MNHEY, CDR2 SMNVEV (reference sequence). CDR3 length: 12 amino acids. Trimming stripped 0 bases from V and 10 bases from J, with 7 bases between. In DNA, the CDR3 is TGTGCCAGCAGTTTATCCAAGGGCGAGCAGTTCTTC. This gives the protein CASSLSKGEQFF.